Reported below is one T cell receptor (beta chain). The specificity of this receptor is unknown. The junction and the germline gene differ at one end; a read error may be behind it. The data are from a study of blood T cells in healthy people across ages (dated by TCRdb to between 2014 and 2017). Notes on the research overall: In model experiments, template switching captured roughly one uniquely barcoded TCR beta cDNA molecule for every two T cells. Donors were grouped into four age groups: young (average approximately 16 years), middle-aged (over 35), aged (around 60) and long-lived (around 82). To track age-related changes in TCR beta repertoire diversity, the study relied on deep sequencing normalized with unique cDNA molecular identifiers. To avoid experimental bias, donors of different ages were randomly spread across the sequencing lanes. For two donors (one aged 18 to 29 and one aged 80 or older), the study analyzed two additional independent replicas of 1 million unique cDNA reads from the same blood draw. What the work shows at the level of the full study, not this receptor alone: As age increased, observed TCR beta diversity per million T cells dropped in a roughly linear way, and a significant reduction was already evident by age roughly 40. Bulk unsorted PBMC profiling prevented conclusive comparison of naive and antigen-experienced compartments. The CMV infection status of donors was not known, potentially confounding age-related changes in expanded clonotypes. The percentage of naive T cells measured by flow cytometry correlated strongly with observed TCR beta diversity. Compared with the aged group, more naive CD4+ T cells, fewer expanded clones and increased TCR diversity were shown by the long-lived group, suggesting age selection. Estimates of total diversity from one million sequenced T cells were regarded as lower bounds and underestimates.

The roughly 39 donors, aged roughly 6 to 95 years, were systemically healthy Caucasian individuals from Russia. Ten milliliters of peripheral blood were drawn from each donor into EDTA-treated Vacutainer tubes. Ficoll-Paque density-gradient centrifugation was used to isolate PBMCs, with at least 6 million obtained per sample. Trizol reagent was used to extract total RNA from PBMCs, with at least 5 micrograms per sample. Naive CD45RAhigh/CD27high T cell percentages were measured by flow cytometry on a PBMC aliquot from every donor. The protocol used for the library was 5' RACE. Instrument used: Illumina HiSeq 2500. A second 7 to 11 cycle PCR used a sample-barcoded 5' primer and a J-beta primer mix. A template-switch 5' adaptor carrying 12 random nucleotides introduced a unique molecular identifier onto each TCR beta cDNA molecule. Each sample yielded at least 3 million CDR3-containing paired-end reads. First-strand cDNA synthesis was performed from all RNA using the Mint cDNA synthesis kit, with priming by a TRBC-specific oligonucleotide. Following uracil-DNA glycosylase treatment, a first 18-cycle PCR with universal primers M1SS and BC2_uni_R was performed on all cDNA. The paper's data handling went like this. Normalization of each sample was performed by random selection of 1 million high-quality reads, each carrying a distinct molecular identifier. Reads sharing molecular identifiers were discarded rather than binned into consensus sequences. MiTCR, with a Q25 quality threshold and the strictest error-elimination algorithm, was used for CDR3 identification, clonotype clustering and error correction. A nonparametric unseen species model with Euler transformation was used to estimate lower-bound total TCR beta diversity. TCRdb passed the public sequencing reads through fastp at Q25 and MiXCR, retaining productive beta sequences. One record per CDR3 amino acid sequence lists the most common genes and DNA. In this record, the V and J calls reflect TCRdb's handling and not the investigators' own analysis. The sample records about 1.8 million distinct CDR3 sequences, roughly 49% of which are singletons. The ten largest clones represent approximately 2% of the sample.

CDR3 length: 18 amino acids, cysteine to phenylalanine. Only the CDR3 region is kept as DNA, spanning 54 bases read in frame from base 1. The germline V gene (reference sequence) sets CDR1 to SEHNR and CDR2 to FQNEAQ. The clonotype originates from a woman in her forties in good health. The chain is made from TRBV7-9 and TRBJ2-5; a tentative D call is TRBD2 (6 bases match). Judging by the DNA end, TRBJ2-7 fits better; the J call may be wrong. The sequenced sample consisted of blood. DNA sequence: TGTGCCAGCAGCCCCAAGGCCGGGAGCCCACTAAGCTCCTCCGAGCAGTACTTC. It encodes CASSPKAGSPLSSSEQYF.